The 21 T cell receptor beta chains below come from one sample, sequenced in a study of blood T cells in healthy people across ages. With a J-beta primer mix and a sample-barcoded 5' primer, a second PCR ran roughly 6 to 12 cycles. TCRdb processed the 5' RACE reads anew with MiXCR; each CDR3 protein has one entry. In the table there are approximately 490,000 distinct CDR3 sequences, more than 20% of which are singletons. These data also featured in a second study, about T cells of mothers and their children.

The specimen sequenced was blood. These receptor sequences come from a boy aged 5-17 years in good health.

A few counts support this clonotype. The rearrangement links TRBV12-3 or TRBV12-4 to TRBJ1-1, with TRBD1 matching over 9 bases. The CDR3 runs 15 residues. The V segment lost 6 bases and the J segment 1 base; nucleotides outside the gene matches: 6. The CDR3 loop reads CASRDQTGGNTEAFF. In DNA form, the CDR3 reads TGTGCCAGCAGGGACCAGACAGGGGGGAACACTGAAGCTTTCTTT.

This clonotype was counted between two and nine times. The chain couples TRBV7-8 to TRBJ2-2; 10 nucleotides match TRBD1. J gave up 6 bases and V 3 bases, and 4 bases lay outside the gene matches. CDR1 is SGHVS, CDR2 FQNEAQ, per germline. The length of the CDR3 is 15 residues. The CDR3 nucleotides are TGTGCCAGCAGCTTCCCGGACAGGGGGGCCGGGGAGCTGTTTTTT. Its translation: CASSFPDRGAGELFF.

The chain has TRBV7-9 and TRBJ2-1, with 7 bases fitting TRBD1. The V gene's germline CDR1 is SEHNR and CDR2 FQNEAQ (reference sequence). J was trimmed by 4 bases and V by 5 bases; bases with no gene match: 5. The CDR3 spans 14 residues. The CDR3 protein is CASSPPGQYNEQFF. Written as DNA, the CDR3 is TGTGCCAGCAGCCCCCCGGGACAGTACAATGAGCAGTTCTTC.

The chain combines TRBV6-2 or TRBV6-3 with TRBJ2-2, with 8 bases fitting TRBD2. Germline-derived CDR1 and CDR2 are MNHEY and SVGEGT. The CDR3 loop spans 16 amino acids. V was clipped by 2 bases and J by 2 bases; unmatched bases: 4. CDR3 nucleotides: TGTGCCAGCAGTTACCGGCGGGAGGTAAACACCGGGGAGCTGTTTTTT. Translated, it gives CASSYRREVNTGELFF.

Comments on this clonotype: Its ends do not fully match the called genes, so a read error is possible. The chain is built from TRBV7-9 and TRBJ2-1, with 14 bases fitting TRBD2. This CDR3 has 17 amino acids. Germline V CDR1 and CDR2: SEHNR, FQNEAQ (reference sequence). The CDR3 DNA sequence: TGTGCCAGCAGCTTCGTACCGGGACTAGCGGGAGTATCTATAAAGCTCTTC. It encodes CASSFVPGLAGVSIKLF.

This clonotype showed up just a few times. The chain links TRBV6-2 or TRBV6-3 to TRBJ1-6, with D maybe TRBD1 (6 bases). The germline V gene has CDR1 MNHEY and CDR2 SVGEGT. The V end was cut by 7 bases, the J end by 5 bases, with 12 bases between. The CDR3 contains 14 residues. The CDR3 bases are TGTGCCAGCACCACAGGGCCGGATAATTCACCCCTCCACTTT. Protein: CASTTGPDNSPLHF.

This clonotype was seen more than once but under ten times. This chain connects TRBV7-8 to TRBJ1-3; D may be TRBD1 (5 bases). Per the germline V gene, CDR1 is SGHVS and CDR2 is FQNEAQ. The CDR3 runs to 18 residues. The V end lost 2 bases, the J end lost 0 bases, and 17 bases lay between the germline ends. CDR3 bases: TGTGCCAGCAGCTTAACGTGGATCCCTCAGGGCTCTGGAAACACCATATATTTT. This sequence encodes CASSLTWIPQGSGNTIYF.

V and J are TRBV5-4 and TRBJ2-4, with TRBD1 matching over 8 bases. Germline trimming cut 2 bases from V and 5 bases from J; bases unmatched to any gene: 6. This CDR3 is 15 amino acids long. Germline V CDR1 and CDR2: SGHNT, YYREEE (reference sequence). CDR3 sequence reads: CASSFRGLGENIQYF. The CDR3, as DNA: TGTGCCAGCAGCTTCAGGGGGCTGGGTGAAAACATTCAGTACTTC. Full variable domain (remainder filled in from reference TRBV5-4 and TRBJ2-4): ETGVTQSPTHLIKTRGQQVTLRCSSQSGHNTVSWYQQALGQGPQFIFQYYREEENGRGNFPPRFSGLQFPNYSSELNVNALELDDSALYLCASSFRGLGENIQYFGAGTRLSVL.

The chain couples TRBV5-5 to TRBJ2-7; TRBD1 is a possible D gene (6 bases). V lost 3 bases and J 4 bases, leaving 17 bases between the germline ends. The V gene's germline CDR1 is SGHKS and CDR2 YYEKEE (reference sequence). The CDR3 length is 15 residues. CDR3 amino acids: CASSSRQVQSYEQYF. DNA of the CDR3: TGTGCCAGCAGCTCGAGACAGGTCCAGTCATACGAGCAGTACTTC.

This clonotype was observed a handful of times. The rearrangement uses TRBV29-1 and TRBJ2-5; TRBD2 might be the D (6 bases). Trimming pared 6 bases from V and 1 base from J, leaving 12 bases between. The CDR3 sequence is 13 residues long. Germline CDR1 SQVTM, CDR2 ANQGSEA. Here the CDR3 reads CSVGGTIQETQYF. The CDR3 DNA reads TGCAGCGTGGGGGGTACAATCCAAGAGACCCAGTACTTC.

This clonotype was seen many times. The genes are TRBV29-1 and TRBJ2-1, with D perhaps TRBD2 (6 bases). This CDR3 contains 14 residues. The V gene lost 6 bases and the J gene lost 7 bases, with 19 bases spanning the gap. Germline V gene data show CDR1 as SQVTM and CDR2 as ANQGSEA. The CDR3 spells CSVLRVGGMNEQFF. CDR3 nucleotide sequence: TGCAGCGTCCTCCGGGTCGGGGGTATGAATGAGCAGTTCTTC.

This chain links TRBV6-6 with TRBJ2-7; possible D gene TRBD2, 6 bases. Germline CDR1 MNHNY, CDR2 SVGAGI (reference sequence). The CDR3 runs to 13 residues. The V end lost 4 bases, the J end lost 6 bases, and 13 bases lay between the germline ends. This CDR3 is CASSSRDSSEQYF. The CDR3 DNA sequence: TGTGCCAGCAGTTCAAGGGACTCGAGCGAGCAGTACTTC.

This clonotype has just a few counts. This sequence joins TRBV7-8 and TRBJ2-3, with no clear D. The germline gives CDR1 SGHVS, CDR2 FQNEAQ. The CDR3 loop spans 15 amino acids. V lost 4 bases, J lost 1 base, and 12 bases lay in between. The DNA for the CDR3 is TGTGCCAGCAGCTCTTTGAATGTCGGCACAGATACGCAGTATTTT. It codes for CASSSLNVGTDTQYF.

The sample holds a few counts of this clonotype. The chain employs TRBV7-2 and TRBJ2-4; TRBD2 might be the D (6 bases). CDR3 length: 14 residues. V was shortened by 3 bases and J by 4 bases, with 10 bases between the two germline ends. Germline V gene data show CDR1 as SGHTA and CDR2 as FQGNSA. DNA of the CDR3: TGTGCCAGCAGCTTGGCGGAGGGGAAAAACATTCAGTACTTC. Amino acid sequence: CASSLAEGKNIQYF.

A word on this clonotype: At one of its ends the junction is not consistent with the germline gene, which may arise from a read error. The rearrangement uses TRBV2 and TRBJ2-1, with D possibly TRBD2 on 6 matching bases. CDR3 size: 12 residues. Germline V gene data show CDR1 as SNHLY and CDR2 as FYNNEI. CDR3 region: CSYGGSYNEQFF. In DNA, the CDR3 is TGCTCCTACGGGGGCTCCTACAATGAGCAGTTCTTC.

The chain couples TRBV6-1 to TRBJ2-7; possibly TRBD2 for D (6 bases). The CDR3 contains 13 residues. Germline CDR1 and CDR2: MNHNS and SASEGT. V lost 3 bases to trimming and J lost 0 bases, with 6 bases between them. The CDR3 region is CASSERGSYEQYF. CDR3 sequence (DNA): TGTGCCAGCAGTGAGCGGGGCTCCTACGAGCAGTACTTC.

This clonotype was seen a few times. The chain links TRBV7-3 to TRBJ2-2; possibly TRBD1 or TRBD2 for D (5 bases each). Trimming stripped 3 bases from V and 4 bases from J, with 12 bases between. The germline V gene has CDR1 SGHTA and CDR2 FQGTGA. This CDR3 comprises 15 residues. CDR3 coding DNA: TGTGCCAGCAGCTTGGGGACCGAAAGCACCGGGGAGCTGTTTTTT. Its protein product is CASSLGTESTGELFF.

This clonotype was found a few times. The gene calls are TRBV20-1 and TRBJ2-2; the D is unclear. Germline V gives CDR1 DFQATT, CDR2 SNEGSKA (reference sequence). V was cut by 2 bases and J by 0 bases, with 4 bases left in between. The CDR3 loop spans 13 amino acids. This chain's CDR3 is CSARLANTGELFF. The CDR3 coding sequence is TGCAGTGCTAGACTAGCGAACACCGGGGAGCTGTTTTTT.

This clonotype has just a few counts. The chain is built from TRBV7-2 and TRBJ2-4; D is perhaps TRBD1 (6 bases). The V gene's germline CDR1 is SGHTA and CDR2 FQGNSA. The ends were cut back, 3 bases at V and 2 bases at J, with 11 bases in the middle. The CDR3 is 15 residues long. For the CDR3, the DNA is TGTGCCAGCAGCTTCATTGGACAGCCCAAAAACATTCAGTACTTC. Protein: CASSFIGQPKNIQYF.

The chain uses TRBV3-1 and TRBJ2-7, with 12 positions matching TRBD2. V shed 4 bases, J shed 4 bases, and the junction held 11 bases outside the gene matches. Germline V gene sequence: CDR1 LGHDT, CDR2 YNNKEL (reference sequence). This CDR3 region has 17 residues. DNA of the CDR3: TGTGCCAGCAGCCCCAACATAGTGACTAGCGGGAGTTACGAGCAGTACTTC. Translated: CASSPNIVTSGSYEQYF.

The chain has TRBV2 and TRBJ1-4, with 11 bases aligning to TRBD1. J was trimmed by 10 bases and V by 3 bases; bases with no gene match: 4. The CDR3 runs 14 residues. CDR1 and CDR2 from the germline V gene are SNHLY and FYNNEI. The CDR3 bases are TGTGCCAGCAGTGAGATGGGACAGGGGGGAAAACTGTTTTTT. Its protein product is CASSEMGQGGKLFF. The full variable domain, its missing parts supplied by reference TRBV2 and TRBJ1-4, is EPEVTQTPSHQVTQMGQEVILRCVPISNHLYFYWYRQILGQKVEFLVSFYNNEISEKSEIFDDQFSVERPDGSNFTLKIRSTKLEDSAMYFCASSEMGQGGKLFFGSGTQLSVL.